This is a list of T cell receptor beta chains from one sample in a study of cytomegalovirus exposure and HLA in healthy donors. The table came from immunoSEQ multiplex PCR; TCRdb's copy has only in-frame clones and leaves some out. The table counts some 80,000 clones; around 1.1% lies in the top ten. The sample was PBMCs. The receptors stem from a woman aged 25-40 years in good health and CMV-seronegative. The CDR3 runs from the conserved cysteine through the conserved F or W.

TRBV4-2	TRBJ2-2	CASTQRDTGELFF
TRBV5-1	TRBJ1-2	CASSLGETDGYTF
TRBV13	TRBJ1-3	CASSLGGGRTGNTIYF
TRBV6-1	TRBJ1-2	CASSPSGVAYGYTF
TRBV7-2	TRBJ2-3	CASSQSGGAHTQYF
TRBV19	TRBJ1-2	CASRDSTGGVWYGYTF
TRBV29-1	TRBJ1-2	CSVTGGGNYGYTF
TRBV19	TRBJ1-1	CASSPRTVMNTEAFF
TRBV5-1	TRBJ2-1	CASRIDAGTYNEQFF
TRBV2	TRBJ2-7	CASSGQGIYEQYF
TRBV5-1	TRBJ2-7	CASSLVVGREQYF
TRBV5-1	TRBJ1-1	CASRSGQGDAEAFF
TRBV11-2	TRBJ1-2	CASSLGPGSNYGYTF
TRBV5-1	TRBJ1-1	CASHQGRNTEAFF
TRBV6-5	TRBJ2-2	CASSYQDGGAGGELFF
TRBV28	TRBJ1-2	CASSFVGRDYGYTF
TRBV5-1	TRBJ2-7	CASSLEGHTTYEQYF
TRBV6-5	TRBJ2-7	CASTRAGGPGYEQYF
TRBV6-5	TRBJ2-5	CASSPTRAPGETQYF
TRBV11-2	TRBJ2-1	CASSFRLAGMNEQFF
TRBV5-1	TRBJ2-3	CASSWTGGSTDTQYF
TRBV5-1	TRBJ2-1	CASSFAGRDEQFF
TRBV18	TRBJ2-1	CASSLTSGGPNEQFF
TRBV7-9	TRBJ1-6	CASSSGGNSPLHF
TRBV5-6	TRBJ2-7	CASSLGNLRGQYF
TRBV2	TRBJ2-7	CASKEGQGLEQYF
TRBV6-5	TRBJ2-3	CASRAGLTDTQYF
TRBV7-6	TRBJ2-1	CASSLGTSIYNEQFF
TRBV30	TRBJ1-5	CAWSQGQAQPQHF
TRBV6-5	TRBJ2-7	CATSNPGQGSYEQYF
TRBV7-9	TRBJ2-3	CASSLAKRGRLDTQYF
TRBV13	TRBJ2-7	CASSIKLPGQGAYEQYF
TRBV18	TRBJ2-4	CASSDGVRGDIQYF
TRBV10-3	TRBJ2-7	CAISPGQGDYEQYF
TRBV19	TRBJ2-5	CTDRGSQETQYF
TRBV5-4	TRBJ1-2	CASSPQGVDGYTF
TRBV2	TRBJ2-7	CASSLVGDNEQYF
TRBV5-1	TRBJ2-3	CASSLADRGGTDTQYF
TRBV27	TRBJ2-7	CASSLRQGFTYEQYF
TRBV5-1	TRBJ2-5	CASSLDNQETQYF